The 2 T cell receptor beta chains below were found in one sample sequenced in a study of identical twins. TCRdb processed the 5' RACE reads anew with MiXCR; each CDR3 protein has one entry. The sample contains hundreds of thousands of distinct CDR3 sequences, about 24% of which appear only once. These data were also reused for a study on T cells expressing NK-cell markers.

The sequenced material came from CD4+ T cells sorted from blood. The receptors originated from a woman aged 18-29 years in good health.

This clonotype came up a few times. V gene TRBV12-3 or TRBV12-4 combines with J gene TRBJ2-3; 9 nucleotides agree with TRBD1. Losses at the gene ends were 5 bases for V and 0 bases for J; bases not matched to a gene: 3. The CDR3 loop spans 15 amino acids. The CDR3 spells CASSVQGASTDTQYF. The DNA for the CDR3 is TGTGCCAGCAGTGTACAGGGGGCAAGCACAGATACGCAGTATTTT.

The chain uses TRBV5-1 and TRBJ2-2, with D possibly being TRBD1 (5 bases). The germline gives CDR1 SGHRS, CDR2 YFSETQ. This CDR3 has 13 residues. Trimming took off 4 bases at V and 7 bases at J, with 11 bases between the two ends. The CDR3 loop is CASSRAGLGELFF. The CDR3 nucleotides are TGCGCCAGCAGCCGGGCAGGGCTCGGGGAGCTGTTTTTT.